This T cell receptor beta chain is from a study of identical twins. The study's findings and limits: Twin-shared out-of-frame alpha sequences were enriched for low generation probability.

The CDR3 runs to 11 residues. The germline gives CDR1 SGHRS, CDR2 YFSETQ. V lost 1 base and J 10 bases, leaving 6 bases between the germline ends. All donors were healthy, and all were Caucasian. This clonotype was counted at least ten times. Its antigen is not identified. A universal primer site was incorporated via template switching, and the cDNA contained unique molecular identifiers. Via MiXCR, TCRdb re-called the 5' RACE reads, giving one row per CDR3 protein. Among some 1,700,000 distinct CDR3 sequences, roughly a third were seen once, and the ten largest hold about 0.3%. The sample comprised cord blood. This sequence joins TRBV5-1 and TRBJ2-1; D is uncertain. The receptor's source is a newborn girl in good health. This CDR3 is CASSLRLEQFF. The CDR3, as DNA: TGCGCCAGCAGCTTGAGGCTAGAGCAGTTCTTC. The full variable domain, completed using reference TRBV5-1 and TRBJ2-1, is KAGVTQTPRYLIKTRGQQVTLSCSPISGHRSVSWYQQTPGQGLQFLFEYFSETQRNKGNFPGRFSGRQFSNSRSEMNVSTLELGDSALYLCASSLRLEQFFGPGTRLTVL.